Following are 20 T cell receptor beta chains from one sample sequenced in a study of T cell repertoires in cytomegalovirus infection. Their specific antigens are unknown. TCRdb analysed the reads with MiXCR anew, one entry per CDR3 protein. In the table there are some 920,000 distinct CDR3 sequences, around 29% of which are singletons. The input for sequencing was cultured CD8+ T cells from PBMCs, taken from culture after CMV antigen stimulation. The receptor source for this set is a human donor in good health (CMV status not recorded). Some clones in this sample may be carry-over from other donors' samples.

The chain couples TRBV20-1 to TRBJ2-3; 10 bases fit TRBD1. J gave up 6 bases and V 0 bases, and 9 bases lay outside the gene matches. Germline lookup yields CDR1 DFQATT and CDR2 SNEGSKA (reference sequence). CDR3 length equals 16 residues. CDR3 sequence: CSARDAGTGELDTQYF. The DNA of the CDR3 is TGCAGTGCTAGAGATGCCGGGACAGGGGAACTTGATACGCAGTATTTT.

The V call is TRBV7-9, the J call TRBJ1-5; possible D gene TRBD1, 6 bases. From germline, CDR1 is SEHNR and CDR2 FQNEAQ (reference sequence). The CDR3 covers 14 residues. V lost 5 bases and J lost 4, with 12 bases in between. The DNA for the CDR3 is TGTGCCAGCAGCCTTAGGGGGAGAAATCAGCCCCAGCATTTT. As protein: CASSLRGRNQPQHF.

This rearrangement joins TRBV6-1 to TRBJ2-7; 7 nucleotides align to TRBD1. The CDR3 runs 15 residues. The V and J ends lost 4 bases and 0 bases, in that order; junction bases with no gene match: 6. The V gene's germline CDR1 is MNHNS and CDR2 SASEGT. The CDR3 loop is CASSGTGTASYEQYF. CDR3 in DNA: TGTGCCAGCAGTGGCACCGGGACAGCCTCCTACGAGCAGTACTTC.

This clonotype showed up just a few times. CDR3 region: CASSLYTGTSYNEQFF. The CDR3 DNA sequence: TGTGCCAGCAGCTTATATACGGGGACCTCCTACAATGAGCAGTTCTTC. The chain employs TRBV7-6 and TRBJ2-1; D is possibly TRBD1 or TRBD2 (5 bases each). Germline V CDR1 and CDR2: SGHVS, FNYEAQ. V gave up 2 bases and J gave up 0 bases, with 11 bases separating them. The CDR3 loop spans 16 amino acids.

This clonotype was found many times. CDR3 sequence reads: CASSPREGTEAFF. CDR3 coding DNA: TGTGCCAGCAGCCCGAGGGAAGGGACTGAAGCTTTCTTT. The rearrangement links TRBV11-3 to TRBJ1-1; D uncertain. The germline V and J ends were trimmed by 5 bases and 5 bases, with 12 bases remaining between them. CDR1 is SGHNT, CDR2 YENEEA, per germline. CDR3 size: 13 residues. Variable domain in full (rest from reference TRBV11-3 and TRBJ1-1): EAGVVQSPRYKIIEKKQPVAFWCNPISGHNTLYWYLQNLGQGPELLIRYENEEAVDDSQLPKDRFSAERLKGVDSTLKIQPAELGDSAVYLCASSPREGTEAFFGQGTRLTVV.

V usage is TRBV7-6 and J usage is TRBJ2-7, with D unresolved. CDR3 length: 16 amino acids. Germline loops: CDR1 SGHVS, CDR2 FNYEAQ. V was cut by 1 base and J by 0 bases, with 13 bases left in between. CDR3 nucleotide sequence: TGTGCCAGCAGCTTAGAGGGCAGGAAGAACTCCTACGAGCAGTACTTC. The encoded protein is CASSLEGRKNSYEQYF.

This clonotype was detected only a few times. The genes are TRBV6-2 or TRBV6-3 and TRBJ1-1, with D unresolved. CDR1 and CDR2 (germline): MNHEY, SVGEGT. Deletions cut 4 bases from V and 5 bases from J, with 17 bases between. CDR3 length equals 15 residues. CDR3 sequence reads: CASSSDLGVRTEAFF. The CDR3 DNA sequence: TGTGCCAGCAGTTCCGACTTGGGCGTACGGACTGAAGCTTTCTTT.

The rearrangement uses TRBV7-8 and TRBJ1-5; TRBD1 might be the D (5 bases). Trimming shortened V by 1 base and J by 2 bases, and 15 bases separated the two germline ends. Germline CDR1 reads SGHVS; CDR2 reads FQNEAQ. The CDR3 loop spans 17 amino acids. The CDR3 DNA reads as TGTGCCAGCAGCTTAGAAGGGGAGCTGGGGCGCAATCAGCCCCAGCATTTT. Translating gives CASSLEGELGRNQPQHF.

This chain joins TRBV7-6 and TRBJ2-2; D is ambiguous. From germline, CDR1 is SGHVS and CDR2 FNYEAQ. Trimming removed 1 base at V and 6 bases at J, with 9 bases between. This CDR3 comprises 14 residues. In DNA form, the CDR3 reads TGTGCCAGCAGCTTAGGGGCGTTTCCCGGGGAGCTGTTTTTT. Translated: CASSLGAFPGELFF.

The chain employs TRBV27 and TRBJ1-4; TRBD1 is a possible D gene (6 bases). CDR3 size: 16 residues. Germline V CDR1 and CDR2: MNHEY, SMNVEV (reference sequence). Trimming shortened V by 6 bases and J by 5 bases, and 19 bases separated the two germline ends. The CDR3 DNA is TGTGCCAGCAGATCCATAATGGACAGCATGAATGAAAAACTGTTTTTT. This translates into CASRSIMDSMNEKLFF.

The V call is TRBV5-1, the J call TRBJ1-6; 10 bases are a match to TRBD1. This CDR3 has 18 residues. Germline lookup yields CDR1 SGHRS and CDR2 YFSETQ. V lost 0 bases, J lost 10 bases, and 13 bases stayed unmatched. The CDR3 coding sequence is TGCGCCAGCAGCTTGGGTGACGACCGGACAGGGGGAAAATCACCCCTCCACTTT. Translated, it gives CASSLGDDRTGGKSPLHF.

This clonotype was observed a handful of times. The chain is built from TRBV6-2 or TRBV6-3 and TRBJ2-3, with D tentatively TRBD2 (6 bases). V was clipped by 11 bases and J by 1 base, with 13 bases between them. From germline, CDR1 is MNHEY and CDR2 SVGEGT. The CDR3 is made up of 13 amino acids. CDR3 region: CARRTGGTDTQYF. The DNA of the CDR3 is TGTGCCCGGAGAACGGGAGGCACAGATACGCAGTATTTT.

Ten or more counts support this clonotype. This chain joins TRBV4-1 and TRBJ1-1; 7 bases line up with TRBD1. This CDR3 spans 15 amino acids. CDR1 is MGHRA, CDR2 YSYEKL, per germline. The V and J ends lost 4 bases and 2 bases, in that order; junction bases with no gene match: 7. The CDR3 region has the DNA TGCGCCAGCAGCCGGGCAGGGGGGGGCAACACTGAAGCTTTCTTT. This codes for CASSRAGGGNTEAFF.

The gene calls are TRBV10-3 and TRBJ2-2, with 8 bases identical to TRBD1. The V gene end was trimmed by 6 bases and the J gene end by 0 bases; junction bases not matched to a gene: 9. CDR1 is ENHRY and CDR2 is SYGVKD in the germline V gene. The length of the CDR3 is 17 residues. CDR3 residues: CAIRRQGTRANTGELFF. The CDR3 coding sequence is TGTGCCATCAGGAGACAGGGGACCCGAGCGAACACCGGGGAGCTGTTTTTT.

This chain links TRBV7-6 with TRBJ1-2, with D hard to call. Trimming shortened V by 11 bases and J by 10 bases, and 8 bases separated the two germline ends. The CDR3 is 8 amino acids. In germline, CDR1 is SGHVS, CDR2 FNYEAQ. In DNA form, the CDR3 reads TGTGCCCTTTCCGACTACACCTTC. It translates to CALSDYTF.

This chain links TRBV7-3 with TRBJ2-1; D tentatively fits TRBD1 or TRBD2 (6 bases each). Between the trimmed V and J ends, which lost 5 bases and 7 bases, there was a span of 18 bases. This CDR3 contains 15 residues. Germline V lookup: CDR1 SGHTA, CDR2 FQGTGA. The CDR3 protein is CASSPLGGPFNEQFF. As DNA, the CDR3 is TGTGCCAGCAGCCCCCTAGGGGGGCCTTTTAATGAGCAGTTCTTC. Combining the CDR3 with reference TRBV7-3 and TRBJ2-1 gives the whole variable domain GAGVSQTPSNKVTEKGKYVELRCDPISGHTALYWYRQSLGQGPEFLIYFQGTGAADDSGLPNDRFFAVRPEGSVSTLKIQRTERGDSAVYLCASSPLGGPFNEQFFGPGTRLTVL.

This chain uses TRBV10-3 with TRBJ1-4; D call uncertain. The CDR3 runs to 18 residues. Germline assignment: CDR1 ENHRY and CDR2 SYGVKD. V dropped 3 bases and J dropped 7 bases, with 24 bases sitting between them. The DNA for the CDR3 is TGTGCCATCAGTGATTTCCAGCACAGCCGCAGAGTACCTGAAAAACTGTTTTTT. Translating it yields CAISDFQHSRRVPEKLFF.

The chain combines TRBV28 with TRBJ2-5; 12 nucleotides agree with TRBD2. Per germline, CDR1 MDHEN and CDR2 SYDVKM. V gave up 6 bases and J gave up 4 bases; unmatched junction bases: 3. CDR3 length: 14 residues. This chain's CDR3 is CASRLAGGRETQYF. The DNA for the CDR3 is TGTGCCAGCAGACTAGCGGGGGGTCGAGAGACCCAGTACTTC. Combining the CDR3 with reference TRBV28 and TRBJ2-5 gives the whole variable domain DVKVTQSSRYLVKRTGEKVFLECVQDMDHENMFWYRQDPGLGLRLIYFSYDVKMKEKGDIPEGYSVSREKKERFSLILESASTNQTSMYLCASRLAGGRETQYFGPGTRLLVL.

This clonotype has only a few counts. The CDR3 loop is CASTSFPGAYNEQFF. Written as DNA, the CDR3 is TGTGCCAGCACGTCCTTCCCGGGGGCCTACAATGAGCAGTTCTTC. The chain couples TRBV6-2 or TRBV6-3 to TRBJ2-1, with D perhaps TRBD2 (6 bases). Trimming stripped 7 bases from V and 2 bases from J, with 15 bases between. The CDR3 totals 15 residues. The V gene's germline CDR1 is MNHEY and CDR2 SVGEGT.

This chain connects TRBV7-9 to TRBJ1-4, with TRBD1 matching 7 bases. The CDR3 spans 16 residues. The germline CDR1 and CDR2 sequences are SEHNR and FQNEAQ (reference sequence). After removal of 5 bases from V and 8 bases from J, the junction contained 14 bases not matched to a gene. The CDR3 bases are TGTGCCAGCAGCGCGTCATCCGGGACAGCGGGCGAAAAACTGTTTTTT. This sequence encodes CASSASSGTAGEKLFF.